The 19 T cell receptor beta chains below come from one sample, sequenced in a study of Graves' ophthalmopathy and Graves' hyperthyroidism. The authors amplified TCR beta CDR3 regions, and they did so from RNA transcripts for repertoire sequencing. Following a first-round RT-PCR that used HTBI primers, a second-round multiplex PCR was carried out. TCRdb re-analysed the multiplex PCR reads in MiXCR, keeping a single row per CDR3 protein. The sample gives 560,000 or so distinct CDR3 sequences, approximately 35% of which show up once; over 3.5% is in the top ten. The sequenced material came from peripheral blood or thyroid tissue (not recorded which). Source of these receptors: an adult man with Graves' hyperthyroidism.

This clonotype has at least ten counts. The V call is TRBV6-6, the J call TRBJ1-3; D gene unclear. The V gene lost 6 bases and the J gene lost 1 base, with 7 bases spanning the gap. Germline V gives CDR1 MNHNY, CDR2 SVGAGI (reference sequence). The CDR3 length is 13 residues. CDR3 nucleotides: TGTGCCAGCAGGATTGAGTCTGGAAACACCATATATTTT. Translated: CASRIESGNTIYF.

This clonotype has ten or more counts. V and J are TRBV20-1 and TRBJ2-2; D may correspond to TRBD1 or TRBD2 (5 bases each). Germline V gene sequence: CDR1 DFQATT, CDR2 SNEGSKA (reference sequence). This CDR3 has 13 amino acids. The V gene lost 6 bases and the J gene lost 7 bases, with 15 bases spanning the gap. This CDR3 reads CSAMDTRGGELFF. CDR3 sequence (DNA): TGCAGTGCCATGGACACCCGGGGCGGGGAGCTGTTTTTT.

This clonotype was observed a few times. This rearrangement joins TRBV3-1 to TRBJ2-2, with 8 nucleotides matching TRBD2. The CDR3 is made up of 15 amino acids. J was trimmed by 7 bases and V by 3 bases; bases with no gene match: 7. Germline CDR1 and CDR2: LGHDT and YNNKEL (reference sequence). The CDR3 loop is CASSQRTSGGGELFF. DNA of the CDR3: TGTGCCAGCAGCCAGCGAACTAGCGGCGGCGGGGAGCTGTTTTTT. The variable domain in full, with the rest retrieved from reference TRBV3-1 and TRBJ2-2, is DTAVSQTPKYLVTQMGNDKSIKCEQNLGHDTMYWYKQDSKKFLKIMFSYNNKELIINETVPNRFSPKSPDKAHLNLHINSLELGDSAVYFCASSQRTSGGGELFFGEGSRLTVL.

The gene calls are TRBV2 and TRBJ2-7; 9 positions agree with TRBD2. The DNA end is more similar to TRBJ2-1, so the J call may be wrong. Per germline, CDR1 SNHLY and CDR2 FYNNEI. The CDR3 contains 16 residues. The DNA for the CDR3 is TGTGCCAGCAGGAGAGACCATAGCGGGAGCTACAATGAGCAGTTCTTC. Translation gives CASRRDHSGSYNEQFF.

This clonotype was detected many times. The chain recombines TRBV6-1 with TRBJ1-3; 8 bases agree with TRBD1. The CDR3 runs 14 residues. Trimming removed 7 bases from V and 7 bases from J; junction bases left unmatched: 9. Germline-derived CDR1 and CDR2 are MNHNS and SASEGT. DNA for the CDR3: TGTGCCAGCACCATGACAGGGGCGAGCAACACCATATATTTT. It encodes CASTMTGASNTIYF.

V is TRBV5-1 and J is TRBJ2-2, with 7 bases matching TRBD1. Unmatched junction bases numbered 9, after V lost 7 bases and J lost 9 bases. CDR3 size: 13 residues. Germline CDR1 is SGHRS and CDR2 is YFSETQ. The CDR3 DNA is TGCGCCAGCGGTTTAGAGGGGGCCCGGGAGCTGTTTTTT. This translates into CASGLEGARELFF. Variable domain in full (rest from reference TRBV5-1 and TRBJ2-2): KAGVTQTPRYLIKTRGQQVTLSCSPISGHRSVSWYQQTPGQGLQFLFEYFSETQRNKGNFPGRFSGRQFSNSRSEMNVSTLELGDSALYLCASGLEGARELFFGEGSRLTVL.

This clonotype was recorded many times. The V gene is TRBV2, the J gene TRBJ1-6, with 9 bases lining up with TRBD1. Looked up from germline, CDR1 is SNHLY and CDR2 is FYNNEI. The V gene end was trimmed by 6 bases and the J gene end by 5 bases; junction bases not matched to a gene: 5. The CDR3 has 15 residues. CDR3 coding DNA: TGTGCCAGCAGCGCGGACAGGGGCCATAATTCACCCCTCCACTTT. It translates to CASSADRGHNSPLHF.

This clonotype was detected many times. The junction differs from germline at one of its ends, possibly a read error. As DNA, the CDR3 is TGTGCCAGCAGATACTCTGCAACTAATGAAAAACTGTTTTTT. Encoded protein: CASRYSATNEKLFF. The rearrangement joins TRBV6-5 to TRBJ1-4, with D unresolved. The V gene's germline CDR1 is MNHEY and CDR2 SVGAGI. The CDR3 sequence is 14 residues long.

The rearrangement uses TRBV20-1 and TRBJ2-7, with D perhaps matching TRBD2 (5 bases). The CDR3 is 15 residues long. The ends were cut back, 5 bases at V and 0 bases at J, with 17 bases in the middle. Per germline, CDR1 DFQATT and CDR2 SNEGSKA (reference sequence). CDR3 in DNA: TGCAGTGCTCAGCGGTCGCGGCAGAGCTCCTACGAGCAGTACTTC. Protein: CSAQRSRQSSYEQYF.

The V call is TRBV6-5, the J call TRBJ2-2; 8 bases match TRBD1. The CDR3 spans 17 residues. V was pared by 6 bases and J by 1 base, with 10 bases of the junction left unmatched. The germline CDR1 and CDR2 sequences are MNHEY and SVGAGI. In DNA, the CDR3 is TGTGCCAGCAGAAGGGGGACCGGGACAGGGAACACCGGGGAGCTGTTTTTT. It translates to CASRRGTGTGNTGELFF.

This clonotype came up many times. V is TRBV2 and J is TRBJ1-5, with D unclear. Germline CDR1 SNHLY, CDR2 FYNNEI. The CDR3 has 13 amino acids. Trimming stripped 3 bases from V and 7 bases from J, with 10 bases between. CDR3 nucleotide sequence: TGTGCCAGCAGTGACCTACGAGGGCAGCCCCAGCATTTT. Amino acids: CASSDLRGQPQHF.

A few counts support this clonotype. The V and J genes are TRBV15 and TRBJ2-3; maybe TRBD1 (6 bases). Germline V gene sequence: CDR1 LNHNV, CDR2 YYDKDF (reference sequence). The CDR3 contains 15 residues. V dropped 0 bases and J dropped 4 bases, with 11 bases sitting between them. This chain's CDR3 is CATSRDQGSADTQYF. The CDR3 DNA sequence: TGTGCCACCAGCAGAGATCAGGGGTCTGCAGATACGCAGTATTTT.

This clonotype was picked up many times. J is TRBJ2-5 and V is TRBV7-3, with D perhaps matching TRBD1 (5 bases). The V gene's germline CDR1 is SGHTA and CDR2 FQGTGA. V gave up 2 bases and J gave up 2 bases, with 15 bases separating them. CDR3 length: 16 amino acids. In nucleotides, the CDR3 is TGTGCCAGCAGCTTAGGGGCCAGGCCACTGCAAGAGACCCAGTACTTC. It is translated as CASSLGARPLQETQYF.

The count of this clonotype is one. The chain is built from TRBV20-1 and TRBJ2-2; D remains unclear. This CDR3 spans 14 amino acids. Trimming shortened V by 3 bases and J by 1 base, and 9 bases separated the two germline ends. CDR1 and CDR2 (germline): DFQATT, SNEGSKA (reference sequence). This CDR3 is CSARSRLNTGELFF. DNA of the CDR3: TGCAGTGCTAGGTCAAGACTGAACACCGGGGAGCTGTTTTTT.

The genes are TRBV2 and TRBJ2-5; D not resolved. This CDR3 spans 15 amino acids. Germline V lookup: CDR1 SNHLY, CDR2 FYNNEI. V lost 7 bases to trimming and J lost 11 bases, with 26 bases between them. CDR3 in DNA: TGTGCCAGCAACCGAATGGGGTGGGCTTCAGATACGCAGTACTTC. Translating it yields CASNRMGWASDTQYF.

This clonotype occurred many times. V gene TRBV12-3 or TRBV12-4 combines with J gene TRBJ1-1; TRBD1 might be the D (5 bases). The CDR3 is 14 amino acids. V was trimmed by 7 bases and J by 7 bases, leaving 19 bases between them. The CDR3 bases are TGTGCCAGCACTACTGGGGGGAGGGTGGATGAAGCTTTCTTT. As protein: CASTTGGRVDEAFF.

Regarding this clonotype: It is likely a read error, because the conserved phenylalanine at the end of the CDR3 is missing. The chain is built from TRBV11-1 and TRBJ1-2; D not certain. In germline, CDR1 is SGHAT, CDR2 FQDESV (reference sequence). V was clipped by 5 bases and J by 2 bases, with 15 bases between them. The CDR3 consists of 15 residues. For the CDR3, the DNA is TGTGCCAGCAGCCGGGGTGAACAGACCAACTATGGCTACACCCTC. Amino acids: CASSRGEQTNYGYTL.

Ten or more counts support this clonotype. The gene calls are TRBV28 and TRBJ1-5, with a possible D match to TRBD1 (5 bases). There are 14 residues in the CDR3. V lost 3 bases and J 6 bases, leaving 12 bases between the germline ends. Germline CDR1 is MDHEN and CDR2 is SYDVKM. The chain's CDR3 is CASSFRQGPQPQHF. CDR3 in DNA: TGTGCCAGCAGTTTCAGGCAGGGTCCTCAGCCCCAGCATTTT.

This clonotype was counted many times. This sequence joins TRBV7-9 and TRBJ2-2; D is uncertain. The germline gives CDR1 SEHNR, CDR2 FQNEAQ (reference sequence). This CDR3 has 14 amino acids. The germline V and J ends were trimmed by 4 bases and 5 bases, with 11 bases remaining between them. The CDR3 is CASSYDGQTGELFF. CDR3 DNA: TGTGCCAGCAGCTACGACGGGCAAACCGGGGAGCTGTTTTTT.